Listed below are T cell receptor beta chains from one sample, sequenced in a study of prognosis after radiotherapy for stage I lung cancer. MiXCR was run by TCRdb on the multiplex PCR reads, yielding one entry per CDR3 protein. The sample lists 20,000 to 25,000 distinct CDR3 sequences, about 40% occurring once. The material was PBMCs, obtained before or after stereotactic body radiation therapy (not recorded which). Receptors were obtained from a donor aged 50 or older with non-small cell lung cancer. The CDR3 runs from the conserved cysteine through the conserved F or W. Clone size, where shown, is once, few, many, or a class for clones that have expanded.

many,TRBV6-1,CASRASGVQVDTQYF
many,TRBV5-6,CASSLRRSGNTIYF
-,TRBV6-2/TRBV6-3,CASSYNRGTGEQYF
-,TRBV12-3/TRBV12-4,CAINYGRRLYGYTF
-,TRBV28,CASIFSSVSGYEQYF
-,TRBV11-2,CASSLEASWTGELFF
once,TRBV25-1,CASSDESQGNYGYTF
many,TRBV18,CASSPSGGASGYTF
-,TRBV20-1,CSAAQGGVYNEQFF
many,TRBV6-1,CASRQGSPRPYTEAFF
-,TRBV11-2,CASSLASVRALTGELFF
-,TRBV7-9,CASRREDLNEQFF
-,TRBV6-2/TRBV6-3,CASSWGGTQYF
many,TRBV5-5,CASSLVGTYEQYF
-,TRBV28,CASSPLGQGNSPLHF
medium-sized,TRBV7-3,CASSLRDAAEQFF
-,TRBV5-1,CASSLTGPGGYTF
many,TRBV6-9,CASSYGGESNSPLHF
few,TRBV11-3,CASSGATGTVSYDQYF
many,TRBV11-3,CASSYRDATYEQYF
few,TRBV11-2,CASSLDVGAPYEQYF
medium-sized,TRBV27,CASSSDTSAYNEQFF
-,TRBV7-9,CASRPPGGQSTDTQYF
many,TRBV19,CASSIGRDEQFF
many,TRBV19,CASSIVGTTYEQYF
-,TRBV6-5,CASSYLVRAEQYF
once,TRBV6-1,CASSVSSGNTIYF
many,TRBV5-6,CASSSWTGGNEKLFF
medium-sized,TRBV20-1,CSAPMVGLAQYF
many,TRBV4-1,CASSQEVGSGAYEQYF
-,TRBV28,CASKNGLAAQETQYF
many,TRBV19,CASSYSASTDTQYF
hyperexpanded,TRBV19,CASSSGGTSIYEQYF
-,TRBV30,CAWSLGGSYEQYF
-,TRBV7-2,CASSTGIVRREQYF
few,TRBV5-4,CASSLEGNDEQFF
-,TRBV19,CASRWGSNEQFF
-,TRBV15,CATSSGATTSHFF
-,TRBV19,CASSIVGQPQHF
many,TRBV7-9,CASSLRELEETQYF
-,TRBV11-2,CASSQGPGDLYEKYF
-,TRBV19,CASSPTGVWGTGELFF
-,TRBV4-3,CASSQTGTSGYEQYF
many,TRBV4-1,CASSQETGFGNPNEKLFF
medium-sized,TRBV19,CASSIDSSGAGLAEKTQYF
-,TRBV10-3,CAISGSLAGGGVTQYF
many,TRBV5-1,CASSPGTGSSQPQHF
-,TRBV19,CASILGRGGIEQYF
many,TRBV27,CASRSGGQPQHF
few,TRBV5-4,CASSLDLRHPMNTEAFF
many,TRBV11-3,CASSSEGGTEAFF
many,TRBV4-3,CASSQETGGSYEQYF
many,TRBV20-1,CSAPSGTSYEQYF
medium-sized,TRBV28,CASSFGGEGEQYF
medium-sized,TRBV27,CASSFRERDEQYF